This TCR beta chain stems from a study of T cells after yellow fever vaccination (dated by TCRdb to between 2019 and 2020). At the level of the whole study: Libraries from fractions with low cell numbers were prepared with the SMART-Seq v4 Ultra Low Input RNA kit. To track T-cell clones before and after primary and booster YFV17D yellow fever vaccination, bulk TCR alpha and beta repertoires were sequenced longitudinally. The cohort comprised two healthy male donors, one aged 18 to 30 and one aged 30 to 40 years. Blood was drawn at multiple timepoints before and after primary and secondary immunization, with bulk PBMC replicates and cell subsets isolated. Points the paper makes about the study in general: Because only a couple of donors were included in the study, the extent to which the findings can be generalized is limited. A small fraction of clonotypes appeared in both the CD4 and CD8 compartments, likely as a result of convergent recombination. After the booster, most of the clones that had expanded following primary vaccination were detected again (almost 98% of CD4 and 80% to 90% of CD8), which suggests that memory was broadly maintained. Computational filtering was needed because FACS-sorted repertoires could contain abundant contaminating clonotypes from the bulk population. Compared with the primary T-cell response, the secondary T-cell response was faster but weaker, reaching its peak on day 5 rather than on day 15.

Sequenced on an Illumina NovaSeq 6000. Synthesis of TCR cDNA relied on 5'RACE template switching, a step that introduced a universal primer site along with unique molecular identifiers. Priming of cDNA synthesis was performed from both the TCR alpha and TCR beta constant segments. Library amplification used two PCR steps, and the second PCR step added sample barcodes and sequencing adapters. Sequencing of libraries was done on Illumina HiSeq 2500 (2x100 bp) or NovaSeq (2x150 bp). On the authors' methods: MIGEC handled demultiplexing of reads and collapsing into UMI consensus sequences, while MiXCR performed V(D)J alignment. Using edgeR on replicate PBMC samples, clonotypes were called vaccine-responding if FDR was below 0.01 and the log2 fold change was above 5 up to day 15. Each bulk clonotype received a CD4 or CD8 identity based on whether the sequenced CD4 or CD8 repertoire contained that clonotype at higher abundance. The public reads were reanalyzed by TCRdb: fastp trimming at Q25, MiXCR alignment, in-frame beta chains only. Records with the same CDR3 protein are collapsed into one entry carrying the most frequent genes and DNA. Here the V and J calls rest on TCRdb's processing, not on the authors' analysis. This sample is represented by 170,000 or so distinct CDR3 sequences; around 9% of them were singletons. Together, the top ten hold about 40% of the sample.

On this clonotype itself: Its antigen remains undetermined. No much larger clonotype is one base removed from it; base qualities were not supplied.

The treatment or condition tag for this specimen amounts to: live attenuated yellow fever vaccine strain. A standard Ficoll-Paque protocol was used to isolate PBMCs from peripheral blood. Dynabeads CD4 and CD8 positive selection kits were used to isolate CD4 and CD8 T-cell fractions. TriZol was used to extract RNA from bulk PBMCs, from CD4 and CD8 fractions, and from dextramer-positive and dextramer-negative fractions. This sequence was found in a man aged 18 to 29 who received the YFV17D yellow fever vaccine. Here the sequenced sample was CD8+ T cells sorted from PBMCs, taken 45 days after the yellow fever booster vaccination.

The CDR3 corresponds to CASNSPPEAYQETQYF. The nucleotides are TGTGCCAGCAACTCCCCCCCAGAGGCGTACCAAGAGACCCAGTACTTC. The chain joins TRBV7-2 to TRBJ2-5, with no D gene named confidently. The junction shows trimming of 7 bases on V and 0 bases on J, plus 18 bases between the germline ends. The germline V gene specifies SGHTA as CDR1 and FQGNSA as CDR2. Including cysteine and phenylalanine, the CDR3 has 16 amino acids. Of all the DNA, just the CDR3 is kept, 48 bases in frame from base 1. Extended through the reference TRBV7-2 and TRBJ2-5 proteins, this CDR3 yields the full variable domain: GAGVSQSPSNKVTEKGKDVELRCDPISGHTALYWYRQSLGQGLEFLIYFQGNSAPDKSGLPSDRFSAERTGGSVSTLTIQRTQQEDSAVYLCASNSPPEAYQETQYFGPGTRLLVL.